One sample yielded the 32 T cell receptor beta chains listed below, sequenced in a study of a mutant IDH1 vaccine in newly diagnosed glioma (dated by TCRdb to the early 2020s). The protocol used for the library was the immunoSEQ multiplex PCR assay. Drawn from immuneACCESS, this table holds only the in-frame rearrangements with V and J called that TCRdb kept. Clones are partly lost; checked studies trace under half to an unresolved V gene and leave the rest unexplained. The sample table holds 30,000 to 40,000 clones, of which 90% were seen once. The ten largest clones represent 5% to 6% of the sample. The antigens of these receptors remain unknown. In the paper's terms, the time point label means: week 47, end of study. Every vaccine dose consisted of 300 ug of a 20-mer mutant IDH1 peptide in Montanide, administered subcutaneously together with topical imiquimod. Sequencing used PBMCs, obtained from a glioma patient whose treatment included an IDH1 peptide vaccine. These receptors originate from a middle-aged woman with glioma.

The chain joins TRBV6-1 to TRBJ2-7; D uncertain. CDR1 and CDR2 from the germline V gene are MNHNS and SASEGT. Trimming removed 2 bases from V and 3 bases from J, with 11 bases in between. CDR3 length: 14 amino acids. The CDR3 loop reads CASSELTPLYEQYF. DNA for the CDR3: TGTGCCAGCAGTGAACTCACCCCCCTCTACGAGCAGTACTTC.

The chain is built from TRBV6-5 and TRBJ1-3; D not certain. The CDR3 spans 13 residues. Germline V gene data show CDR1 as MNHEY and CDR2 as SVGAGI. Trimming removed 6 bases from V and 8 bases from J, with 14 bases in between. CDR3 sequence: CASRSRPEDTIYF. The CDR3 nucleotides read TGTGCCAGCAGAAGTCGGCCAGAAGACACCATATATTTT.

CDR3 coding DNA: TGTGCCAGCAGTTCCCCCGGACAGGGCCACTACGAGCAGTACTTC. Residues: CASSSPGQGHYEQYF. The genes are TRBV6-5 and TRBJ2-7; 8 bases fit TRBD1. The V gene end was trimmed by 4 bases and the J gene end by 3 bases; junction bases not matched to a gene: 8. The CDR3 consists of 15 residues. Per germline, CDR1 MNHEY and CDR2 SVGAGI.

The rearrangement links TRBV9 to TRBJ2-7; D gene unclear. V lost 3 bases, J lost 6 bases, and 13 bases lay in between. CDR1 and CDR2 (germline): SGDLS, YYNGEE. This CDR3 has 13 amino acids. CDR3 sequence: CASSDDGQAEQYF. CDR3 DNA: TGTGCCAGCAGCGACGACGGCCAGGCCGAGCAGTACTTC.

The count of this clone is one. CDR3 nucleotide sequence: TGTGCCAGCAGCCCGGCAGGGGGTAATGAAAAACTGTTTTTT. Translation gives CASSPAGGNEKLFF. This rearrangement joins TRBV6-1 to TRBJ1-4, with 7 positions matching TRBD1. V trimming: 6 bases; J trimming: 4 bases; junction bases outside the gene matches: 5. The CDR3 has 14 amino acids. The V gene's germline CDR1 is MNHNS and CDR2 SASEGT.

The chain combines TRBV9 with TRBJ1-4, with D maybe TRBD1 (6 bases). Trimming took off 2 bases at V and 4 bases at J, with 9 bases between the two ends. Germline-derived CDR1 and CDR2 are SGDLS and YYNGEE. The CDR3 runs to 14 residues. Here the CDR3 reads CASSVGAGNEKLFF. In nucleotides, the CDR3 is TGTGCCAGCAGCGTGGGGGCTGGTAATGAAAAACTGTTTTTT.

The CDR3 here is CASTSRTSGAYEQYF. The CDR3 DNA sequence: TGTGCCAGTACCTCTCGGACTAGCGGCGCCTACGAGCAGTACTTC. The chain combines TRBV19 with TRBJ2-7, with TRBD2 matching over 10 bases. CDR1 is LNHDA, CDR2 SQIVND, per germline (reference sequence). The CDR3 runs to 15 residues. The V gene end was trimmed by 7 bases and the J gene end by 2 bases; junction bases not matched to a gene: 8.

This chain links TRBV11-1 with TRBJ1-1; 7 positions match TRBD1. The CDR3 is 14 residues long. Germline CDR1 SGHAT, CDR2 FQDESV (reference sequence). Losses at the gene ends were 1 base for V and 7 bases for J; bases not matched to a gene: 6. The chain's CDR3 is CASSLDGGGLEAFF. The CDR3 DNA reads TGTGCCAGCAGCTTAGATGGAGGGGGCCTTGAAGCTTTCTTT.

The chain couples TRBV5-5 to TRBJ1-5; D unresolved. Trimming stripped 4 bases from V and 6 bases from J, with 17 bases between. The germline V gene has CDR1 SGHKS and CDR2 YYEKEE (reference sequence). The CDR3 length is 15 residues. CDR3 nucleotide sequence: TGTGCCAGCAGCCTTGGCGCGAGTTCGGGTCAGCCCCAGCATTTT. Residues: CASSLGASSGQPQHF.

This chain joins TRBV5-1 and TRBJ2-2; D is possibly TRBD2 (6 bases). V lost 4 bases to trimming and J lost 6 bases, with 10 bases between them. The length of the CDR3 is 13 residues. Looked up from germline, CDR1 is SGHRS and CDR2 is YFSETQ. The CDR3 DNA reads as TGCGCCAGCAGCGCTACGGGGGCCGGGGAGCTGTTTTTT. Amino acid sequence: CASSATGAGELFF.

This clone was detected once. This chain joins TRBV6-5 and TRBJ2-5, with D tentatively TRBD1 (5 bases). This CDR3 spans 14 amino acids. V was trimmed by 4 bases and J by 2 bases, leaving 11 bases between them. The germline V gene encodes CDR1 MNHEY and CDR2 SVGAGI. CDR3 nucleotides: TGTGCCAGCAGTTTGCGACAGAGACAAGAGACCCAGTACTTC. Translation gives CASSLRQRQETQYF.

The chain is built from TRBV7-2 and TRBJ2-7; 7 bases align to TRBD1. The J segment lost 4 bases and the V segment lost 5 bases, leaving 2 bases of the junction unmatched. The CDR3 loop spans 12 amino acids. The germline gives CDR1 SGHTA, CDR2 FQGNSA. This CDR3 is CASSLQGYEQYF. Here the CDR3 DNA reads TGTGCCAGCAGCCTACAGGGGTACGAGCAGTACTTC. The whole variable domain, remainder taken from reference TRBV7-2 and TRBJ2-7, is GAGVSQSPSNKVTEKGKDVELRCDPISGHTALYWYRQSLGQGLEFLIYFQGNSAPDKSGLPSDRFSAERTGGSVSTLTIQRTQQEDSAVYLCASSLQGYEQYFGPGTRLTVT.

The chain couples TRBV30 to TRBJ2-1; 10 positions agree with TRBD2. This CDR3 is 13 amino acids long. Trimming cost V 1 base and J 15 bases; bases outside gene matches: 9. The germline CDR1 and CDR2 sequences are GTSNPN and SVGIG (reference sequence). Written as DNA, the CDR3 is TGTGCCTGGAGTGGAGGGCCTAGCGGGAGTCCGTTCTTC. It encodes CAWSGGPSGSPFF. The full variable domain, its missing parts supplied by reference TRBV30 and TRBJ2-1, is SQTIHQWPATLVQPVGSPLSLECTVEGTSNPNLYWYRQAAGRGLQLLFYSVGIGQISSEVPQNLSASRPQDRQFILSSKKLLLSDSGFYLCAWSGGPSGSPFFGPGTRLTVL.

The V gene is TRBV2, the J gene TRBJ2-7; D tentatively reads TRBD1 or TRBD2 (5 bases each). From germline, CDR1 is SNHLY and CDR2 FYNNEI. This CDR3 contains 12 residues. V shed 7 bases and J shed 2 bases, with 9 bases lying between them. The CDR3, as DNA: TGTGCCAGCACCGGGACGGCCTACGAGCAGTACTTC. Translation gives CASTGTAYEQYF.

A remark on this clone: The junction does not match germline at one end; this may be a read error. The chain uses TRBV7-7 and TRBJ2-5, with 9 bases identical to TRBD1. Per germline, CDR1 SSHAT and CDR2 FNYEAQ (reference sequence). This CDR3 is 15 amino acids long. The CDR3, as DNA: TGTGCTAGCAGCTCTAACTCCGGGACAGGGGAGACCCAGTACTTC. Translated, it gives CASSSNSGTGETQYF.

The chain recombines TRBV5-4 with TRBJ2-2, with D tentatively TRBD2 (5 bases). Trimming removed 4 bases from V and 5 bases from J, with 15 bases in between. This CDR3 is built from 15 residues. Germline CDR1 reads SGHNT; CDR2 reads YYREEE (reference sequence). CDR3 loop: CASSLDPRGTGELFF. CDR3 nucleotides: TGTGCCAGCAGCCTCGACCCCCGAGGGACCGGGGAGCTGTTTTTT.

With regard to this clone: Sequence at one end of the junction differs from germline and may be a read error. This sequence joins TRBV7-7 and TRBJ2-2; 9 bases are a match to TRBD2. Germline CDR1 is SSHAT and CDR2 is FNYEAQ (reference sequence). CDR3 length: 19 residues. The CDR3 reads CASSLARDSGGLNTGELFF. As DNA, the CDR3 is TGTGCTAGCAGCTTAGCGCGGGATAGCGGGGGCCTCAACACCGGGGAGCTGTTTTTT.

The chain joins TRBV11-2 to TRBJ1-1; D is uncertain. The CDR3 extends over 13 amino acids. V lost 4 bases and J lost 0, with 6 bases in between. Per the germline V gene, CDR1 is SGHAT and CDR2 is FQNNGV. CDR3 loop: CASSSMMNTEAFF. CDR3 in DNA: TGTGCCAGCAGCTCTATGATGAACACTGAAGCTTTCTTT.

This rearrangement joins TRBV11-2 to TRBJ2-7; a possible D gene is TRBD1 (5 bases). The CDR3 runs 12 residues. The germline V gene has CDR1 SGHAT and CDR2 FQNNGV. Between the trimmed V and J ends, which lost 8 bases and 3 bases, there was a span of 11 bases. The CDR3 loop reads CASGLGDYEQYF. CDR3 nucleotides: TGTGCCAGCGGTTTAGGGGACTACGAGCAGTACTTC.

The gene calls are TRBV7-9 and TRBJ1-1; D gene ambiguous. The CDR3 contains 13 residues. From germline, CDR1 is SEHNR and CDR2 FQNEAQ (reference sequence). Trimming removed 1 base at V and 1 base at J, with 4 bases between. The chain's CDR3 is CASSLGQNTEAFF. For the CDR3, the DNA is TGTGCCAGCAGCTTAGGGCAGAACACTGAAGCTTTCTTT.

The chain employs TRBV10-3 and TRBJ1-6, with 9 bases that match TRBD1. This CDR3 comprises 16 residues. From germline, CDR1 is ENHRY and CDR2 SYGVKD. The V gene end was trimmed by 3 bases and the J gene end by 10 bases; junction bases not matched to a gene: 10. The DNA for the CDR3 is TGTGCCATCAGTGACTCAGCCGGGACAGGGAACTCACCCCTCCACTTT. It specifies CAISDSAGTGNSPLHF.

V gene TRBV14 combines with J gene TRBJ2-7; D is uncertain. V lost 1 base and J lost 2, with 9 bases in between. This CDR3 has 14 residues. Germline loops: CDR1 SGHDN, CDR2 FVKESK. Written as DNA, the CDR3 is TGTGCCAGCAGCCAAGGGCGGCTAGCCTACGAGCAGTACTTC. Amino acids: CASSQGRLAYEQYF.

This clone was detected only once. This chain connects TRBV29-1 to TRBJ2-1; weak D call: TRBD1 (6 bases). With 6 bases removed from V and 1 base from J, the gap between germline ends came to 13 bases. In germline, CDR1 is SQVTM, CDR2 ANQGSEA. The CDR3 has 14 residues. The DNA for the CDR3 is TGCAGCGTAGTCGACAGGAGATCCTACAATGAGCAGTTCTTC. Protein sequence: CSVVDRRSYNEQFF.

The chain links TRBV9 to TRBJ2-5; the match to TRBD1 covers 11 bases. Germline values: CDR1 SGDLS, CDR2 YYNGEE. The CDR3 runs to 15 residues. The V and J ends lost 3 bases and 5 bases, in that order; junction bases with no gene match: 6. The DNA for the CDR3 is TGTGCCAGCAGCGCTGGACAGGGGGCTTTGGAGACCCAGTACTTC. Translation gives CASSAGQGALETQYF.

As DNA, the CDR3 is TGTGCCAGCAGCCAAGACTCGCTAGGTCAACTAGCGGATAGCACAGATACGCAGTATTTT. Amino acids: CASSQDSLGQLADSTDTQYF. The chain links TRBV4-2 to TRBJ2-3; 8 bases are a match to TRBD2. CDR1 is LGHNA, CDR2 YNFKEQ, per germline. V gave up 0 bases and J gave up 0 bases; unmatched junction bases: 14. The length of the CDR3 is 20 residues.

This chain uses TRBV30 with TRBJ2-4; 7 bases are shared with TRBD1. CDR1 and CDR2 (germline): GTSNPN, SVGIG (reference sequence). Losses at the gene ends were 5 bases for V and 0 bases for J; bases not matched to a gene: 7. The CDR3 loop spans 15 amino acids. DNA of the CDR3: TGTGCCTGGCGACAGGGATCTCTAGCCAAAAACATTCAGTACTTC. This translates into CAWRQGSLAKNIQYF.

The table lists this clone with a count of one. The CDR3 loop reads CASSQLGPPTYEQYF. CDR3 coding DNA: TGTGCCAGCAGCCAACTGGGTCCACCGACCTACGAGCAGTACTTC. The chain carries TRBV2 and TRBJ2-7; no firm D call. Trimming pared 6 bases from V and 2 bases from J, leaving 17 bases between. The CDR3 has 15 residues. Per germline, CDR1 SNHLY and CDR2 FYNNEI.

The table lists this clone with a few counts. The chain combines TRBV7-9 with TRBJ1-2, with D unclear. The CDR3 extends over 15 amino acids. The germline V and J ends were trimmed by 5 bases and 4 bases, with 17 bases remaining between them. Germline values: CDR1 SEHNR, CDR2 FQNEAQ (reference sequence). The CDR3 is CASSPSAGSLYGYTF. CDR3 bases: TGTGCCAGCAGCCCATCCGCGGGGAGTCTCTATGGCTACACCTTC.

The V call is TRBV9, the J call TRBJ1-6; TRBD1 might be the D (5 bases). This CDR3 spans 15 amino acids. V lost 3 bases, J lost 10 bases, and 17 bases lay in between. Germline V CDR1 and CDR2: SGDLS, YYNGEE. Written as DNA, the CDR3 is TGTGCCAGCAGCGCCCCTGGGGGTTTAACCTCACCCCTCCACTTT. This translates into CASSAPGGLTSPLHF.

The chain recombines TRBV19 with TRBJ2-7; TRBD1 matches 8 bases. V was clipped by 9 bases and J by 3 bases; unmatched bases: 10. The CDR3 loop spans 14 amino acids. The germline V gene encodes CDR1 LNHDA and CDR2 SQIVND (reference sequence). For the CDR3, the DNA is TGTGCCAGCAAATACGCCGGACAGGGCTACGAGCAGTACTTC. It is translated as CASKYAGQGYEQYF.

The rearrangement joins TRBV25-1 to TRBJ1-1, with 9 bases matching TRBD1. Germline V gene lookup returns CDR1 MGHDK and CDR2 SYGVNS. The CDR3 totals 16 residues. Germline trimming cut 3 bases from V and 5 bases from J; bases unmatched to any gene: 10. The CDR3: CASSETLRTGDTEAFF. The DNA for the CDR3 is TGTGCCAGCAGTGAGACCCTTAGGACAGGGGATACTGAAGCTTTCTTT.

The CDR3 DNA is TGTGCCAGCAGTTTAGGGTGGGTTGGGAACTATGGCTACACCTTC. Its protein product is CASSLGWVGNYGYTF. J is TRBJ1-2 and V is TRBV6-5; D ambiguous. CDR3 length: 15 amino acids. Germline V lookup: CDR1 MNHEY, CDR2 SVGAGI. Trimming took 4 bases from V and 2 from J, leaving 14 bases between them.